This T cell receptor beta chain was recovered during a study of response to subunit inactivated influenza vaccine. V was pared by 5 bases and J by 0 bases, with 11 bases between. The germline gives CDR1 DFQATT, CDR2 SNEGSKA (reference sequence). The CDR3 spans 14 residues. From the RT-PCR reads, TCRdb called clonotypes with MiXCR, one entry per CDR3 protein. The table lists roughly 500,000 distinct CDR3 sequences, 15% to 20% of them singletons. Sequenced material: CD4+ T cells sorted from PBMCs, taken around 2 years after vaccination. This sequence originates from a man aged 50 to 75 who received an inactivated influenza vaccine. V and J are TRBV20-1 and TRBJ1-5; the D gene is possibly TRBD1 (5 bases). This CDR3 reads CSAGRGYSNQPQHF. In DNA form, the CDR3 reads TGCAGTGCTGGAAGGGGTTATAGCAATCAGCCCCAGCATTTT.